This section outlines one T cell receptor (beta chain) sequence together with its context. The source of the sample is a study of shared clonotypes between healthy human individuals. Assay used: immunoSEQ multiplex PCR; TCRdb lists only in-frame clones, some missing. The sample has a few million clones, around nine tenths seen once; the top ten hold over 0.12%. The source of this sequence is a man younger than 30 in good health. Sequencing was carried out using naive CD4+ T cells sorted from blood. Sample subset: CD45RA+ positively selected.

The CDR3 DNA is TGTGCCAGTAGTAAGAGCGGGGGCTACAATGAGCAGTTCTTC. This translates into CASSKSGGYNEQFF. This sequence joins TRBV19 and TRBJ2-1, with TRBD2 identical over 8 bases. Per germline, CDR1 LNHDA and CDR2 SQIVND (reference sequence). With 4 bases clipped from V and 3 bases from J, the junction kept 2 bases outside the gene matches. The CDR3 is made up of 14 amino acids. The full variable domain, completed using reference TRBV19 and TRBJ2-1, is DGGITQSPKYLFRKEGQNVTLSCEQNLNHDAMYWYRQDPGQGLRLIYYSQIVNDFQKGDIAEGYSVSREKKESFPLTVTSAQKNPTAFYLCASSKSGGYNEQFFGPGTRLTVL.